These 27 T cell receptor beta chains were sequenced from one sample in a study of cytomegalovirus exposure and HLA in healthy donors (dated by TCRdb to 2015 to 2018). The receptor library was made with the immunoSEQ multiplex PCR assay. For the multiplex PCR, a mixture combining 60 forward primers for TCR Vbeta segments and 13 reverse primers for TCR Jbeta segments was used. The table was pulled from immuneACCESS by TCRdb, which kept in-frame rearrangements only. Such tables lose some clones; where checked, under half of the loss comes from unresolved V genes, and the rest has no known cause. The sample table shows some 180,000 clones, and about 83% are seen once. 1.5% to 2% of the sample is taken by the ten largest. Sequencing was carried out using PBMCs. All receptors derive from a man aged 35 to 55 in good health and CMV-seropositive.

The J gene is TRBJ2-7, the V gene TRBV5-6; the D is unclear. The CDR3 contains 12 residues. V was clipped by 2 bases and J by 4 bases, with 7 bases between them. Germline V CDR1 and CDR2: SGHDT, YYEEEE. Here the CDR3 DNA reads TGTGCCAGCAGCTTATCACTTTACGAGCAGTACTTC. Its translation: CASSLSLYEQYF.

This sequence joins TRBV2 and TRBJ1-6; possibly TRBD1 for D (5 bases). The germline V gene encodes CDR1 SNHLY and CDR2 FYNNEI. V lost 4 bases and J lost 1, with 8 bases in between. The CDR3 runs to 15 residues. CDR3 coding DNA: TGTGCCAGCAGTGGGCAGGGTTCCTATAATTCACCCCTCCACTTT. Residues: CASSGQGSYNSPLHF.

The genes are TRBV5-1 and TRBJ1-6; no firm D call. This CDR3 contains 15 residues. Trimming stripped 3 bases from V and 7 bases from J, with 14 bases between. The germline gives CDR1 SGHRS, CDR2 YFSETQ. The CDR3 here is CASSSMSEGNSPLHF. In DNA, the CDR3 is TGCGCCAGCAGCTCGATGAGCGAAGGAAATTCACCCCTCCACTTT.

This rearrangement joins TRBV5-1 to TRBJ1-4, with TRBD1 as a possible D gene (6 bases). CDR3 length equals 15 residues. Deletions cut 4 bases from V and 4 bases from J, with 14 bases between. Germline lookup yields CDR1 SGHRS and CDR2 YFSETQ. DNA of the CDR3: TGCGCCAGCAGCGGATCCGGGACAAATAATGAAAAACTGTTTTTT. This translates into CASSGSGTNNEKLFF. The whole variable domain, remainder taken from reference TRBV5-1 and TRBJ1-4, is KAGVTQTPRYLIKTRGQQVTLSCSPISGHRSVSWYQQTPGQGLQFLFEYFSETQRNKGNFPGRFSGRQFSNSRSEMNVSTLELGDSALYLCASSGSGTNNEKLFFGSGTQLSVL.

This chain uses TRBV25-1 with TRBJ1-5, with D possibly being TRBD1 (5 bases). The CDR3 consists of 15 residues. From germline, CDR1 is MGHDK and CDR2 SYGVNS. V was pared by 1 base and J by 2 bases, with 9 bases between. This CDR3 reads CASSEWGVGNQPQHF. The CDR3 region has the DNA TGTGCCAGCAGTGAATGGGGGGTCGGCAATCAGCCCCAGCATTTT.

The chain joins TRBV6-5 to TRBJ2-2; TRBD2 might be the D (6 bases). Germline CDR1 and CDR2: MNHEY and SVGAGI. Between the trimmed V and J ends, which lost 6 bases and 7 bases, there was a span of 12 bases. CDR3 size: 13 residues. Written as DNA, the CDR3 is TGTGCCAGCAGGCCGGGACTTAACGGGGAGCTGTTTTTT. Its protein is CASRPGLNGELFF.

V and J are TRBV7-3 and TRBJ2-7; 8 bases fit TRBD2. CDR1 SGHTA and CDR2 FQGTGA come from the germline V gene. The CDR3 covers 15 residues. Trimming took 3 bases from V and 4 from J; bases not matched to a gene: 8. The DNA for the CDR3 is TGTGCCAGCAGCTTCGAAGCGGGAGAGCGGTACGAGCAGTACTTC. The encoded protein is CASSFEAGERYEQYF.

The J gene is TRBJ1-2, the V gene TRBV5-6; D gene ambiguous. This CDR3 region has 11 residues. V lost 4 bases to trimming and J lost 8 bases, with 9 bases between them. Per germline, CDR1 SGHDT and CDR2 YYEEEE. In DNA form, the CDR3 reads TGTGCCAGCAGCCTTCTTTCGGGCTACACCTTC. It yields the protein CASSLLSGYTF.

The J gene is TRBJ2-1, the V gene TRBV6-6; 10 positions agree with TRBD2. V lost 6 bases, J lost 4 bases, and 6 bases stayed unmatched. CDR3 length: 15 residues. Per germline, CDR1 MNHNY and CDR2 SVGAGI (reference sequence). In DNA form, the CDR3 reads TGTGCCAGCAGCGAAGGAGCGGGAGGGTACAATGAGCAGTTCTTC. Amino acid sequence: CASSEGAGGYNEQFF.

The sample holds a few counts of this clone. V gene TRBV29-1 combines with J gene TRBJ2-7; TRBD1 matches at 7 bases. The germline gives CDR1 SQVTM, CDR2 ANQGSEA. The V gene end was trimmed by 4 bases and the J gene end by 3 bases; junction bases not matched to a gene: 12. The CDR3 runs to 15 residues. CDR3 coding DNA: TGCAGCGTTGTCGGTGGACCCAGGGGGAACTACGAGCAGTACTTC. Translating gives CSVVGGPRGNYEQYF.

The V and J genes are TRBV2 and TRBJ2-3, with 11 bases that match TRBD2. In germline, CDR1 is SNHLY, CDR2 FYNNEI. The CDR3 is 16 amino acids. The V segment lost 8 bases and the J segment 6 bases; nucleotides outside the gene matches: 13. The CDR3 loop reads CASFLLAGGISDTQYF. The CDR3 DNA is TGTGCCAGCTTCCTTCTAGCGGGAGGTATATCTGATACGCAGTATTTT.

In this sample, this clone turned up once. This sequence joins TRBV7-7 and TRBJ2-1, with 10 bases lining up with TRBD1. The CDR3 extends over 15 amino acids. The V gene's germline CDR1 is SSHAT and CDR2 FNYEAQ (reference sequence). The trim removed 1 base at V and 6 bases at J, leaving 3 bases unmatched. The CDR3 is CASSLGQGAGNEQFF. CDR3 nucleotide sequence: TGTGCCAGCAGCTTAGGACAGGGGGCGGGCAATGAGCAGTTCTTC. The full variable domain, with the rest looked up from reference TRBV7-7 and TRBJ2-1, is GAGVSQSPRYKVTKRGQDVTLRCDPISSHATLYWYQQALGQGPEFLTYFNYEAQPDKSGLPSDRFSAERPEGSISTLTIQRTEQRDSAMYRCASSLGQGAGNEQFFGPGTRLTVL.

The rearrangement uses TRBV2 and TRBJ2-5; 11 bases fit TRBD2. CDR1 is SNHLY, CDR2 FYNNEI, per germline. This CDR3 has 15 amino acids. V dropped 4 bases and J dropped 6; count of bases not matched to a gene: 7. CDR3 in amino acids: CASSAIAGGSKTQYF. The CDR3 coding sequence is TGTGCCAGCAGTGCTATAGCGGGAGGGAGCAAGACCCAGTACTTC.

Here the CDR3 reads CASSLIGTSGTQETQYF. In nucleotides, the CDR3 is TGTGCCAGCAGCTTAATTGGGACTAGCGGGACTCAAGAGACCCAGTACTTC. The chain joins TRBV11-2 to TRBJ2-5, with 13 bases aligning to TRBD2. CDR1 and CDR2 from the germline V gene are SGHAT and FQNNGV. The trim removed 2 bases at V and 2 bases at J, leaving 5 bases unmatched. This CDR3 is built from 17 residues.

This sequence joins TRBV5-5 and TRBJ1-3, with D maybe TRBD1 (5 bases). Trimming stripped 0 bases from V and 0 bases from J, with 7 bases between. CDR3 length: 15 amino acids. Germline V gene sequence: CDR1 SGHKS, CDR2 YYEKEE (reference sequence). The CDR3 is CASSLGTGSGNTIYF. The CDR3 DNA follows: TGTGCCAGCAGCTTGGGAACAGGCTCTGGAAACACCATATATTTT.

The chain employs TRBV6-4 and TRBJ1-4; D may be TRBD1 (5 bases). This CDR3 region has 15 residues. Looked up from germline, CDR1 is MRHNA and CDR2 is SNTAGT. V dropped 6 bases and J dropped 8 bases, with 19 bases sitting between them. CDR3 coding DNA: TGTGCCAGCAGGGCCCTCGGGACTCCTGGCGAAAAACTGTTTTTT. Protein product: CASRALGTPGEKLFF.

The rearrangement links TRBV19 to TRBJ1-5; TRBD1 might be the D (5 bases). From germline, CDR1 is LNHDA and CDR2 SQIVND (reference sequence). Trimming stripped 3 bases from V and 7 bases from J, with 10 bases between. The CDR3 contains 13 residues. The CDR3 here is CASSMTAGQPQHF. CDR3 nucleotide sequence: TGTGCCAGTAGTATGACAGCAGGGCAGCCCCAGCATTTT. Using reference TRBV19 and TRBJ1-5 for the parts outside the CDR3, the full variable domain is DGGITQSPKYLFRKEGQNVTLSCEQNLNHDAMYWYRQDPGQGLRLIYYSQIVNDFQKGDIAEGYSVSREKKESFPLTVTSAQKNPTAFYLCASSMTAGQPQHFGDGTRLSIL.

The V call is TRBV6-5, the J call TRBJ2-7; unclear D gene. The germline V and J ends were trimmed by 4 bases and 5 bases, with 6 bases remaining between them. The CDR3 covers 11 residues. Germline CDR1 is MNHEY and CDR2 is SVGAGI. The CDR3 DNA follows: TGTGCCAGCAGTTCCCTTCACGAGCAGTACTTC. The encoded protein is CASSSLHEQYF.

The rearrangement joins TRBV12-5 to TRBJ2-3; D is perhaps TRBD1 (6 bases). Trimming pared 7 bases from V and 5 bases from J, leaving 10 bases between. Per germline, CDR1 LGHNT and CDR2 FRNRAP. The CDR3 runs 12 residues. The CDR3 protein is CASEGVGDTQYF. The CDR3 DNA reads TGTGCTAGTGAGGGGGTGGGAGATACGCAGTATTTT.

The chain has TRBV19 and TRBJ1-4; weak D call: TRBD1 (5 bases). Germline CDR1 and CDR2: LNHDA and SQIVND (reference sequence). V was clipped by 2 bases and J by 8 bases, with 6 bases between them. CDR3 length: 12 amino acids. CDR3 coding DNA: TGTGCCAGTAGTATAACAGGAGAAAAACTGTTTTTT. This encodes CASSITGEKLFF.

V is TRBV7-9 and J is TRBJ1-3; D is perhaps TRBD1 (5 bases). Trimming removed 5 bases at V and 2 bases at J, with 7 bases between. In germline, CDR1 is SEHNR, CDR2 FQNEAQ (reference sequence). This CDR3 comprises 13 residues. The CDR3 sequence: CASSQGTGNTIYF. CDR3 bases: TGTGCCAGCAGCCAGGGAACTGGAAACACCATATATTTT.

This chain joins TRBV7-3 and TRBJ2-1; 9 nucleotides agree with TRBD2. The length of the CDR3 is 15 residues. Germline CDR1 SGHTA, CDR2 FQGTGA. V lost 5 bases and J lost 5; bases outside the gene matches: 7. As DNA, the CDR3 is TGTGCCAGCAGCCTCCTAGCGGGACTAAACAATGAGCAGTTCTTC. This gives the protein CASSLLAGLNNEQFF.

In DNA form, the CDR3 reads TGTGCCAGCCCCGTACAGGGGAGGAAAGACGAGCAGTACTTC. Its translation is CASPVQGRKDEQYF. The gene calls are TRBV28 and TRBJ2-7; TRBD1 might be the D (7 bases). Germline V gives CDR1 MDHEN, CDR2 SYDVKM. This CDR3 is built from 14 residues. Trimming took off 8 bases at V and 5 bases at J, with 19 bases between the two ends.

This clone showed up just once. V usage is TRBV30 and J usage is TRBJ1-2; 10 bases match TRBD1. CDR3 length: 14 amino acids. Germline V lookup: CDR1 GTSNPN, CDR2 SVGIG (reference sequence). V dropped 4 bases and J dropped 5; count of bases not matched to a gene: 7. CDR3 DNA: TGTGCCTGGATCCTGACAGGGGGCGCTTATGGCTACACCTTC. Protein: CAWILTGGAYGYTF.

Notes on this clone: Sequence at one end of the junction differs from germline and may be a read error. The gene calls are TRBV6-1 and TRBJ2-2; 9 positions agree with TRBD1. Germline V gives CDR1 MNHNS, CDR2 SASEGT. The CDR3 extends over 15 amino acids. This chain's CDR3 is CANSPWTGEAGELFF. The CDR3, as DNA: TGTGCCAACAGTCCTTGGACAGGGGAGGCCGGGGAGCTGTTTTTT.

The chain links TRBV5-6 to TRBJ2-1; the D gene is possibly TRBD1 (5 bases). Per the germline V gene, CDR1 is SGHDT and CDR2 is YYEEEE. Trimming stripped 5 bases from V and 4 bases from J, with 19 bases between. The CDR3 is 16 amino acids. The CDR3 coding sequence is TGTGCCAGCAGGGATGGACGGAAGGGGTCATACAATGAGCAGTTCTTC. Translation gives CASRDGRKGSYNEQFF.

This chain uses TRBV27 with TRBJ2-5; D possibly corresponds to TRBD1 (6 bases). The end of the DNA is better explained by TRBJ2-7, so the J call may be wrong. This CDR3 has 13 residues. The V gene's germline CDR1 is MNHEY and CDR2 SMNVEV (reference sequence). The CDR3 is CASSFGTRHEQYF. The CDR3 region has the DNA TGTGCCAGCAGTTTTGGGACACGCCACGAGCAGTACTTC.